Below, 5 T cell receptor beta chains from the same sample are listed, as sequenced in a study of T cell changes during pregnancy in multiple sclerosis. Sequencing used immunoSEQ multiplex PCR; TCRdb keeps in-frame clones, though not all of them. This sample has 35,000 to 40,000 clones; over 90% occur once, and the top ten carry roughly 0.4%. The starting material was CD4+ T cells from peripheral blood mononuclear cells, obtained in the second trimester of pregnancy. Receptors were obtained from a female donor with multiple sclerosis, enrolled in a pregnancy study.

J is TRBJ2-3 and V is TRBV7-2; 7 bases match TRBD2. The germline V gene has CDR1 SGHTA and CDR2 FQGNSA. This CDR3 is 15 amino acids long. Germline trimming cut 4 bases from V and 4 bases from J; bases unmatched to any gene: 8. The CDR3 DNA reads as TGTGCCAGCAGCTCCCGCGGGGGAGGCGCAGATACGCAGTATTTT. Translated, it gives CASSSRGGGADTQYF.

The chain couples TRBV11-1 to TRBJ1-2; no reliable D call. Per the germline V gene, CDR1 is SGHAT and CDR2 is FQDESV (reference sequence). V gave up 7 bases and J gave up 8 bases, with 17 bases separating them. This CDR3 is 13 amino acids long. CDR3 in DNA: TGTGCCAGCAACGTATTGAGGGTTGGGGGCTACACCTTC. This encodes CASNVLRVGGYTF. The variable domain in full, completed from reference TRBV11-1 and TRBJ1-2, reads EAEVAQSPRYKITEKSQAVAFWCDPISGHATLYWYRQILGQGPELLVQFQDESVVDDSQLPKDRFSAERLKGVDSTLKIQPAELGDSAMYLCASNVLRVGGYTFGSGTRLTVV.

The gene calls are TRBV28 and TRBJ1-2; unclear D gene. There are 15 residues in the CDR3. Germline V lookup: CDR1 MDHEN, CDR2 SYDVKM. V was trimmed by 3 bases and J by 3 bases, leaving 14 bases between them. The CDR3 region has the DNA TGTGCCAGCAGTTTGGGAGGGTTCAATCACTATGGCTACACCTTC. Amino acids: CASSLGGFNHYGYTF.

The count of this clone is one. The CDR3 loop is CASSWGLLNSPLHF. The CDR3 DNA sequence: TGCGCCAGCAGCTGGGGACTTCTGAATTCACCCCTCCACTTT. V and J are TRBV5-1 and TRBJ1-6, with a tentative D call TRBD1 (5 bases). The CDR3 runs to 14 residues. Germline values: CDR1 SGHRS, CDR2 YFSETQ. Trimming removed 3 bases from V and 7 bases from J, with 11 bases in between.

This clone appeared a few times. The chain links TRBV19 to TRBJ1-5; TRBD1 might be the D (5 bases). There are 13 residues in the CDR3. V was shortened by 10 bases and J by 1 base, with 11 bases between the two germline ends. The germline CDR1 and CDR2 sequences are LNHDA and SQIVND (reference sequence). The CDR3 sequence is CATGRGSNQPQHF. CDR3 coding DNA: TGTGCCACGGGGAGGGGCAGCAATCAGCCCCAGCATTTT. Together with reference TRBV19 and TRBJ1-5, the CDR3 gives the full variable domain: DGGITQSPKYLFRKEGQNVTLSCEQNLNHDAMYWYRQDPGQGLRLIYYSQIVNDFQKGDIAEGYSVSREKKESFPLTVTSAQKNPTAFYLCATGRGSNQPQHFGDGTRLSIL.